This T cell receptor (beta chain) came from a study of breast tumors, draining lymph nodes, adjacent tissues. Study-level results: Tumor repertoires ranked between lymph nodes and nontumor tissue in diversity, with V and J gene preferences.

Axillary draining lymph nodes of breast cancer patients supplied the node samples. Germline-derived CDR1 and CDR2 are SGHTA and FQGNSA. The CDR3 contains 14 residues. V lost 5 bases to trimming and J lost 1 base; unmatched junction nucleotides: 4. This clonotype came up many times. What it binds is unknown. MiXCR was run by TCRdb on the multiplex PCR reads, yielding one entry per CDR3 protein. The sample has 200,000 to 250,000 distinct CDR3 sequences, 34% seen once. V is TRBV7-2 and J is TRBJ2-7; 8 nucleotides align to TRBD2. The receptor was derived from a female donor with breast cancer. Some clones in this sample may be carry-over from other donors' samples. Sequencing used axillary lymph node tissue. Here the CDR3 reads CASSRTSRSYEQYF. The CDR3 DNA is TGTGCCAGCAGCCGGACTAGCCGGTCCTACGAGCAGTACTTC.